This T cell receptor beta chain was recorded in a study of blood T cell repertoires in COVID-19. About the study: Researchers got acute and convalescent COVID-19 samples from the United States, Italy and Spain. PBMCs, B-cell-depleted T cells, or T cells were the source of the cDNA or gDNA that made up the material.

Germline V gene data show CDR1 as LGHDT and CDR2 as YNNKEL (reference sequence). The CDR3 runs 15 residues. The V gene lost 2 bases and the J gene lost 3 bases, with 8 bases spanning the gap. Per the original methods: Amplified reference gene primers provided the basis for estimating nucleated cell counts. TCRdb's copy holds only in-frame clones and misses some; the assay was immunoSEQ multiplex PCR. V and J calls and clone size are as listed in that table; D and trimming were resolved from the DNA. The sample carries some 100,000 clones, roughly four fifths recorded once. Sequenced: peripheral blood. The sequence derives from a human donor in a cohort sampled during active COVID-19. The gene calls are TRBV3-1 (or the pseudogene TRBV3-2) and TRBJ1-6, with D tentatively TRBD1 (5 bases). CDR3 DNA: TGTGCCAGCAGCCAACAGGGTTTCTATAATTCACCCCTCCACTTT. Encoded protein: CASSQQGFYNSPLHF.